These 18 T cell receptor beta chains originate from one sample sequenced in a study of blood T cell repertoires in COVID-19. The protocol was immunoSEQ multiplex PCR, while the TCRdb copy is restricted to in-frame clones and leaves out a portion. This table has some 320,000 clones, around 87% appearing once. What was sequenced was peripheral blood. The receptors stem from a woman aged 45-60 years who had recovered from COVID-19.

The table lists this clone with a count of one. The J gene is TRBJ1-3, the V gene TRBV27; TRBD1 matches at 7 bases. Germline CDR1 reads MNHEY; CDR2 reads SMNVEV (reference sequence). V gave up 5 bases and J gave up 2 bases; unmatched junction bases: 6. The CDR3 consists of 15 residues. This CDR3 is CASSPEGAAGNTIYF. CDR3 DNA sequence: TGTGCCAGCAGTCCCGAGGGGGCGGCTGGAAACACCATATATTTT.

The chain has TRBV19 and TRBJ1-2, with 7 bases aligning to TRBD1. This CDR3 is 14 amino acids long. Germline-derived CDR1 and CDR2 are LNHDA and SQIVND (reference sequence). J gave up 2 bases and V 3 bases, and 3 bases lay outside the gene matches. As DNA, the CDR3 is TGTGCCAGTAGTATCACAGGGGTCAACTATGGCTACACCTTC. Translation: CASSITGVNYGYTF.

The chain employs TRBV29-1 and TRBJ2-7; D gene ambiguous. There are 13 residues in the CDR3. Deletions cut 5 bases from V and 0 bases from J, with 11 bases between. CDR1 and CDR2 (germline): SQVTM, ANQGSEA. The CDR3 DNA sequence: TGCAGCGTTAGGCGGCAGAGCTCCTACGAGCAGTACTTC. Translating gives CSVRRQSSYEQYF.

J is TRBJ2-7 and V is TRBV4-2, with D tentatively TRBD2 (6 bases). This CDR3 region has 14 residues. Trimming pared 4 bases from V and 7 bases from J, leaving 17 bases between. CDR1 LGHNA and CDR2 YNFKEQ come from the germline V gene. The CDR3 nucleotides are TGTGCCAGCAGCCCGGGACTTAAGAAAATAGAGCAGTACTTC. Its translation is CASSPGLKKIEQYF.

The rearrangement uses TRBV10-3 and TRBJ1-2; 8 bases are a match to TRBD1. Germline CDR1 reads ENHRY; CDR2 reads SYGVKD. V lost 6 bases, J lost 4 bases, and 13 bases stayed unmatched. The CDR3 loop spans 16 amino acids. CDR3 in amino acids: CAIRDAGTGGSYGYTF. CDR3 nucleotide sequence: TGTGCCATCAGGGATGCCGGGACAGGAGGCAGCTATGGCTACACCTTC.

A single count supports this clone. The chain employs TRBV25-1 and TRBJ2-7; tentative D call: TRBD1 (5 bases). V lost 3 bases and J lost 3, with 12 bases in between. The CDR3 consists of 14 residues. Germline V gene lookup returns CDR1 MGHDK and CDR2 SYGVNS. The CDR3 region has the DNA TGTGCCAGCAGTGACAGGGTTAGAGTCTACGAGCAGTACTTC. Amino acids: CASSDRVRVYEQYF.

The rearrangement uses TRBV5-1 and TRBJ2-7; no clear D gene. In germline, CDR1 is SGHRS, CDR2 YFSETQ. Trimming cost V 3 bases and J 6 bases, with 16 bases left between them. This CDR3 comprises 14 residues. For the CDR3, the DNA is TGCGCCAGCAGCTCCACGTCGAGAGGCGGCGAGCAGTACTTC. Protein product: CASSSTSRGGEQYF. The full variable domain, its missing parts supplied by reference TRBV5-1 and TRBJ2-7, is KAGVTQTPRYLIKTRGQQVTLSCSPISGHRSVSWYQQTPGQGLQFLFEYFSETQRNKGNFPGRFSGRQFSNSRSEMNVSTLELGDSALYLCASSSTSRGGEQYFGPGTRLTVT.

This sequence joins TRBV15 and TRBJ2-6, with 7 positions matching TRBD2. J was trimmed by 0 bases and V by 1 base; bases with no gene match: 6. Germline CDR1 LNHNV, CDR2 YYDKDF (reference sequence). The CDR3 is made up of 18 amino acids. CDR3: CATSRALGRASGANVLTF. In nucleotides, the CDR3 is TGTGCCACCAGCAGAGCGTTGGGGAGGGCCTCTGGGGCCAACGTCCTGACTTTC.

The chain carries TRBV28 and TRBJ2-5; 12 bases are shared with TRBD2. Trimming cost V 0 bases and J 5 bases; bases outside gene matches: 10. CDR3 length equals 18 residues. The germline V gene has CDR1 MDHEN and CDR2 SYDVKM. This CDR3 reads CASSLWTSGRWGSETQYF. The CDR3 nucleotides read TGTGCCAGCAGTTTATGGACTAGCGGGAGATGGGGGAGTGAGACCCAGTACTTC. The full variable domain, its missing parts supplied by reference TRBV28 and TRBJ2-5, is DVKVTQSSRYLVKRTGEKVFLECVQDMDHENMFWYRQDPGLGLRLIYFSYDVKMKEKGDIPEGYSVSREKKERFSLILESASTNQTSMYLCASSLWTSGRWGSETQYFGPGTRLLVL.

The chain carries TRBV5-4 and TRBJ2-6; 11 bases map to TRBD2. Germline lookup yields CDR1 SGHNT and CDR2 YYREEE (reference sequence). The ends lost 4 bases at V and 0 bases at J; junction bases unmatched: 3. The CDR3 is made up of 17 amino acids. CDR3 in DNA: TGTGCCAGCAGCCTACTAGCGGGGGCCTCTGGGGCCAACGTCCTGACTTTC. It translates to CASSLLAGASGANVLTF.

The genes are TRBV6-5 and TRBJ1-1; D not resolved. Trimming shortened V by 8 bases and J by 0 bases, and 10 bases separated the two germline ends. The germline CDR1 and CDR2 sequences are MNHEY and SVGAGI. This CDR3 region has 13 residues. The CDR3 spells CASFGRMNTEAFF. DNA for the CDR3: TGTGCCAGCTTCGGTCGAATGAACACTGAAGCTTTCTTT.

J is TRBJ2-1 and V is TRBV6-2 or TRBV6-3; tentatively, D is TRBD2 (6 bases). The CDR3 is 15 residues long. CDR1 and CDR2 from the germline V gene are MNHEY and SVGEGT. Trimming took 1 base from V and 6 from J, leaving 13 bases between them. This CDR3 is CASSYLGLPPNEQFF. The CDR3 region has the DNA TGTGCCAGCAGTTACTTGGGACTTCCACCCAATGAGCAGTTCTTC.

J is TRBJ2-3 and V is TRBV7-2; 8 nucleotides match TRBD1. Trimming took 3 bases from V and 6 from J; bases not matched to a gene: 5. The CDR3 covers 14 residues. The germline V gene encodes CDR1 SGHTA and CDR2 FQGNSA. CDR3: CASSLRRTGDTQYF. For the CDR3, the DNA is TGTGCCAGCAGCTTGAGGCGGACAGGGGATACGCAGTATTTT.

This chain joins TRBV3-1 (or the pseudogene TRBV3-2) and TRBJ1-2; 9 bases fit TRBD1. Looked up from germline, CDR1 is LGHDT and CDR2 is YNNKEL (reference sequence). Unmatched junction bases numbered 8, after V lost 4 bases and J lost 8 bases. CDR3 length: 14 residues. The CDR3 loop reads CASSPERTGVGYTF. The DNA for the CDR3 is TGTGCCAGCAGCCCGGAACGGACAGGGGTAGGCTACACCTTC.

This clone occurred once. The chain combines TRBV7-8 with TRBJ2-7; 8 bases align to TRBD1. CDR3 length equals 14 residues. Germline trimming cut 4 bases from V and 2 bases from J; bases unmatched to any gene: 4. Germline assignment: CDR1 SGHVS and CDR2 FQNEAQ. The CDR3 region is CASSYTGGAYEQYF. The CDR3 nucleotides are TGTGCCAGCAGCTACACAGGGGGAGCCTACGAGCAGTACTTC.

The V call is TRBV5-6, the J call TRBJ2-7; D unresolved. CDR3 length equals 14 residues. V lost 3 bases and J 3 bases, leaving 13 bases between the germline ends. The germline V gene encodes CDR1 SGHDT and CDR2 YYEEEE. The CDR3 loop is CASSYSAGVYEQYF. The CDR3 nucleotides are TGTGCCAGCAGCTATTCAGCTGGAGTCTACGAGCAGTACTTC.

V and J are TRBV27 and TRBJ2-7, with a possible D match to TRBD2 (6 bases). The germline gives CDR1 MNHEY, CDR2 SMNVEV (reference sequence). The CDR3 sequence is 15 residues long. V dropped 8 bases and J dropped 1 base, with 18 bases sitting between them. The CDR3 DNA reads TGTGCCAGCCGGCGGGCCGGGAGAGGGTCCTACGAGCAGTACTTC. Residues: CASRRAGRGSYEQYF.

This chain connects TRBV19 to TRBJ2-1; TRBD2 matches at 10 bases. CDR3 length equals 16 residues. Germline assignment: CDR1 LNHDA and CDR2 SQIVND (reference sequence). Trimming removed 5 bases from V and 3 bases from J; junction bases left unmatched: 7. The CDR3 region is CASSLLAGRNYNEQFF. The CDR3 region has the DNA TGTGCCAGTAGTTTACTAGCGGGACGTAACTACAATGAGCAGTTCTTC.